The present T cell receptor beta chain was sequenced within a study of blood T cell repertoires in COVID-19. Study at large: The samples span acute and convalescent COVID-19 from the United States, Italy and Spain.

The CDR3 covers 15 residues. Germline-derived CDR1 and CDR2 are LNHDA and SQIVND (reference sequence). Trimming cost V 1 base and J 5 bases, with 9 bases left between them. This clone is deemed medium-sized. Data came from immunoSEQ multiplex PCR; TCRdb stores just in-frame clones and leaves some out. The sample yields 96,000 or so clones, roughly 90% seen once. This receptor was identified in a woman over 75 with acute or convalescent COVID-19. The chain combines TRBV19 with TRBJ1-6, with D possibly matching TRBD1 (5 bases). Sequenced input: peripheral blood. The CDR3 DNA follows: TGTGCCAGTAGTATAGGGGGGGTGAATAATTCACCCCTCCACTTT. Protein product: CASSIGGVNNSPLHF.